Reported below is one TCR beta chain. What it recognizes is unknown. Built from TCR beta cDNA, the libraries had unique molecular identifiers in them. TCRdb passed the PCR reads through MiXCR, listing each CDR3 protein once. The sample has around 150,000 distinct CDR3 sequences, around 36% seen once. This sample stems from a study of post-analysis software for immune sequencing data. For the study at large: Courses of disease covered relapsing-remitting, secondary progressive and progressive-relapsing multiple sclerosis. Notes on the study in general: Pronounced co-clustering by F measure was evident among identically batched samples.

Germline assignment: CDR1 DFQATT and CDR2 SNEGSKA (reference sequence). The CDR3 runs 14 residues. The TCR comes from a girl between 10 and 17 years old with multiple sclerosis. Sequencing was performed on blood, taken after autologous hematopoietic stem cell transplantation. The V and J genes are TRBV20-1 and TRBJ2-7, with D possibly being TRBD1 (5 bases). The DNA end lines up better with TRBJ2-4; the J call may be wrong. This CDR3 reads CSARWGYSRNIQYF. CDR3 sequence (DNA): TGCAGTGCTAGGTGGGGCTACAGTAGAAACATTCAGTACTTC.